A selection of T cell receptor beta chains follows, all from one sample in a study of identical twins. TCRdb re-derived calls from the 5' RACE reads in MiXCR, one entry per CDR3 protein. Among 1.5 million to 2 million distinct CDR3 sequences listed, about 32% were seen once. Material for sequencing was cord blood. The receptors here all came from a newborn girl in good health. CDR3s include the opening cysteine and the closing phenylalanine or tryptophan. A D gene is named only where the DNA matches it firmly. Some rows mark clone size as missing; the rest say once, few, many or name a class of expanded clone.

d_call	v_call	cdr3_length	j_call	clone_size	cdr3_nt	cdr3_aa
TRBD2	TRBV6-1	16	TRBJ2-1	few	TGTGCCAGCTCGGGCGGACGCGGGACTAACTACAATGAGCAGTTCTTC	CASSGGRGTNYNEQFF
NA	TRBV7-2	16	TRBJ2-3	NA	TGTGCCAGCAGCTTAGCGGCTGTCTCACCCACAGATACGCAGTATTTT	CASSLAAVSPTDTQYF
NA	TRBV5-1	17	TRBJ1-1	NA	TGCGCCAGCAGCTTAGTCCAACTCCCCCTCCTGAACACTGAGGCTTTCTTT	CASSLVQLPLLNTEAFF
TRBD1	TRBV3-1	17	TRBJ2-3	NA	TGTGCCAGCAGCCAAGATCCCTGGGGACAGGCCACAGATACGCAGTATTTT	CASSQDPWGQATDTQYF
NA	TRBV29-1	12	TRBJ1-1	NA	TGCAGCGTTGTAGTAGGGAACACTGAAGCTTTCTTT	CSVVVGNTEAFF
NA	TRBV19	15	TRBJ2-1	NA	TGTGCCAGTAGTATAGCAAGTTCGGGGTACAATGAGCAGTTCTTC	CASSIASSGYNEQFF
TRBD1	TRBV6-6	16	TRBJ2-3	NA	TGTGCCAGCAGACATTACGGGACAGGGACCACAGATACGCAGTATTTT	CASRHYGTGTTDTQYF
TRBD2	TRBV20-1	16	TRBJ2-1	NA	TGCAGTGCTAGAGATCCGGCTAGCGGGGCCTGGAATGAGCAGTTCTTC	CSARDPASGAWNEQFF
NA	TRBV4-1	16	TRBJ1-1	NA	TGCGCCAGCAGCCAAGTAGGTGGTCGGAAGGGCACTGAAGCTTTCTTT	CASSQVGGRKGTEAFF
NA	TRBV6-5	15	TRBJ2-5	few	TGTGCCAGCAGTTACTCGGGAGCGGGTCTAGAGACCCAGTACTTC	CASSYSGAGLETQYF
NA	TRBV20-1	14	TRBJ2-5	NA	TGCAGTGCTAGACAGTCGACGGACCAAGAGACCCAGTACTTC	CSARQSTDQETQYF
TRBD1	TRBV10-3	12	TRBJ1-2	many	TGTGCCATCAAGGGACAGTCATATGGCTACACCTTC	CAIKGQSYGYTF
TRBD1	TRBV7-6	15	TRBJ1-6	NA	TGTGCCAGCAGCCGTACGGGACAGGGGGATTCACCCCTCCACTTT	CASSRTGQGDSPLHF
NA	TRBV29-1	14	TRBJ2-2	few	TGCAGCGTTCTAGCCAGGCCCAACACCGGGGAGCTGTTTTTT	CSVLARPNTGELFF
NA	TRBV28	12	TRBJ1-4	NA	TGTGCCAGCAGTTCCCCCAGGGAAAAACTGTTTTTT	CASSSPREKLFF
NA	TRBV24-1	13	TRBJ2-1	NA	TGTGCCACCAGTGATTTATCGGACAATGAGCAGTTCTTC	CATSDLSDNEQFF
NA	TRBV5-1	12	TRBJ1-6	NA	TGCGCCAGTGCCACAGGGAATTCACCCCTCCACTTT	CASATGNSPLHF
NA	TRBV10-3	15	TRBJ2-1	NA	TGTGCCATCAGGCAATTTGGGGCCTCCTACAATGAGCAGTTCTTC	CAIRQFGASYNEQFF
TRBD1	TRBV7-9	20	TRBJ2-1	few	TGTGCCAGCAGCTTAGTTTCGTCCAGGGGGCGCTCCTCTATTTACAATGAGCAGTTCTTC	CASSLVSSRGRSSIYNEQFF
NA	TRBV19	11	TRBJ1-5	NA	TGTGCCAGTAGCAACCAGGAGCCCCAGCATTTT	CASSNQEPQHF
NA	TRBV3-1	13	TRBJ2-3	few	TGTGCCAGCAGCCAAGGGGTGGGACATGGTCTGTATTTT	CASSQGVGHGLYF
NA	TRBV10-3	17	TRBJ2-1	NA	TGTGCCATCAGTGAGTCGACATTCCGGGTATCCTACAATGAGCAGTTCTTC	CAISESTFRVSYNEQFF
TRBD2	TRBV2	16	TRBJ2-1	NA	TGTGCCAGCAGTGATGCGCCTAGCGGGGTAAACAATGAGCAGTTCTTC	CASSDAPSGVNNEQFF
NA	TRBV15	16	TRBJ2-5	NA	TGTGCCACCAGCAGAGATCCAGCATCCAGTCAAGAGACCCAGTACTTC	CATSRDPASSQETQYF
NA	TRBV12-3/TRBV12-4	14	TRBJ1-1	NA	TGTGCCAGCAGTTGGAGACAGATGAACACTGAAGCTTTCTTT	CASSWRQMNTEAFF
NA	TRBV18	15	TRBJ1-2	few	TGTGCCAGCTCACCTCCAGGGGCCCTTATCTATGGCTACACCTTC	CASSPPGALIYGYTF
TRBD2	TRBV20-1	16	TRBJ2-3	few	TGCAGTGCTGAACGACTAGCGGGAGGTTCCACAGATACGCAGTATTTT	CSAERLAGGSTDTQYF